This T cell receptor (beta chain) emerged from a study of identical twins' blood T cells. TCRdb called the 5' RACE reads again in MiXCR, with one record for every CDR3 protein. Of hundreds of thousands of distinct CDR3 sequences in the sample, about 28% are singletons; the top ten hold about 6%. This CDR3 contains 15 residues. Comment on this clonotype: At one end the junction does not follow the germline gene, possibly because of a read error.

Sequencing used PBMCs. J is TRBJ2-3 and V is TRBV12-3 or TRBV12-4; 8 nucleotides line up with TRBD2. The clonotype comes from a woman aged 18 to 49 in good health. CDR3 DNA: TGTGCCAGCAGTTTAAGCAGTGCCGGGGGGGATACGCGGTATTTT. This gives the protein CASSLSSAGGDTRYF.